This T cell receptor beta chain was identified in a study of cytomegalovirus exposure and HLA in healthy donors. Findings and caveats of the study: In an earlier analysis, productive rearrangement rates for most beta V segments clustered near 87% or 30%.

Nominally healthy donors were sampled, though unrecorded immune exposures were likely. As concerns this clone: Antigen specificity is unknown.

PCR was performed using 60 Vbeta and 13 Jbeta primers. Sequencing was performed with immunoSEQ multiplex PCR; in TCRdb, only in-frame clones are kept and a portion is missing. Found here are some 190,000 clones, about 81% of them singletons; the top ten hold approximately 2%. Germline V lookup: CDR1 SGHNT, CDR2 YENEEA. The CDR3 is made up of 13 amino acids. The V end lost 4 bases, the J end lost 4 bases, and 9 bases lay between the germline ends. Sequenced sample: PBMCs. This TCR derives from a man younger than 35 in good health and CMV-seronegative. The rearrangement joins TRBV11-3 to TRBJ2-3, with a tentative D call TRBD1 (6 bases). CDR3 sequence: CASSSGQSDTQYF. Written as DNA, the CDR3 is TGTGCCAGCAGCTCCGGACAGTCAGATACGCAGTATTTT.